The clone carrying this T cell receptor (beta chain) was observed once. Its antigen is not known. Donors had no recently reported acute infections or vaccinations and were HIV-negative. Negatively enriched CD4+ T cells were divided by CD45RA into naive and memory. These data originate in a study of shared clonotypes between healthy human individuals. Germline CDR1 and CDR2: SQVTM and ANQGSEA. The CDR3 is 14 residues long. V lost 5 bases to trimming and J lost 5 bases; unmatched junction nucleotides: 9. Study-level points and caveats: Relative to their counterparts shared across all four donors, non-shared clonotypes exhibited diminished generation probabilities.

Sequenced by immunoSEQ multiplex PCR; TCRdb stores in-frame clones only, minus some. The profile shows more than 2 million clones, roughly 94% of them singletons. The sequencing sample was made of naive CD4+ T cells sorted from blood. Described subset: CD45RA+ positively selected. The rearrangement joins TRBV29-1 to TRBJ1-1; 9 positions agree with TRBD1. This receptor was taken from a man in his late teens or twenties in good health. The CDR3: CSVQGTGMRTEAFF. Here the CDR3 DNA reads TGCAGCGTTCAAGGGACAGGGATGAGGACTGAAGCTTTCTTT.